One and the same sample provided the 9 T cell receptor beta chains below, sequenced in a study of T cell responses to AZD1222 COVID-19 vaccine. Generated by immunoSEQ multiplex PCR, the TCRdb table keeps only in-frame clones and is missing some. The sample has about 75,000 clones, about nine tenths seen once; the top ten hold 9% to 10%. Material: peripheral blood, obtained 28 days after the second dose of the MenACWY control vaccine. These receptors were collected from an adult who received the MenACWY meningococcal vaccine as a control.

V and J are TRBV7-2 and TRBJ2-7; 8 nucleotides match TRBD2. The CDR3 length is 16 residues. CDR1 and CDR2 (germline): SGHTA, FQGNSA. With 1 base clipped from V and 2 bases from J, the junction kept 7 bases outside the gene matches. CDR3 protein: CASSLDGTSGAYEQYF. The CDR3 DNA reads as TGTGCCAGCAGCTTAGACGGAACTAGCGGAGCCTACGAGCAGTACTTC.

In nucleotides, the CDR3 is TGTGCCAGCAGTGAGCTTCCTGGGGGCAATCAGCCCCAGCATTTT. Translated: CASSELPGGNQPQHF. The gene calls are TRBV6-1 and TRBJ1-5, with unresolved D. CDR1 is MNHNS and CDR2 is SASEGT in the germline V gene. This CDR3 is built from 15 residues. With 3 bases removed from V and 2 bases from J, the gap between germline ends came to 11 bases.

CDR3 sequence reads: CASSLGGSNSNQPQHF. CDR3 DNA sequence: TGTGCCAGCAGCTTAGGGGGATCCAATAGCAATCAGCCCCAGCATTTT. The chain is built from TRBV7-9 and TRBJ1-5; no clear D gene. Germline CDR1 is SEHNR and CDR2 is FQNEAQ (reference sequence). Trimming removed 1 base at V and 0 bases at J, with 10 bases between. This CDR3 comprises 16 residues.

V is TRBV30 and J is TRBJ2-7, with 9 positions matching TRBD2. Trimming took 3 bases from V and 5 from J; bases not matched to a gene: 8. In germline, CDR1 is GTSNPN, CDR2 SVGIG (reference sequence). The CDR3 spans 14 residues. The DNA for the CDR3 is TGTGCCTGGAGCGGGACTAGCAGTTCCCACGAGCAGTACTTC. It is translated as CAWSGTSSSHEQYF.

The chain couples TRBV5-1 to TRBJ2-5, with 7 bases aligning to TRBD2. The junction had 2 bases not matched to a gene; V was cut back by 3 bases and J by 3 bases. Germline CDR1 reads SGHRS; CDR2 reads YFSETQ. CDR3 length: 13 amino acids. The CDR3 sequence is CASSWAGEETQYF. DNA of the CDR3: TGCGCCAGCAGCTGGGCGGGGGAAGAGACCCAGTACTTC.

The chain employs TRBV3-1 (or the pseudogene TRBV3-2) and TRBJ1-2, with a possible D match to TRBD1 (6 bases). The CDR3 sequence is 15 residues long. The germline V and J ends were trimmed by 3 bases and 3 bases, with 14 bases remaining between them. Germline V CDR1 and CDR2: LGHDT, YNNKEL (reference sequence). In nucleotides, the CDR3 is TGTGCCAGCAGCCATCCGCCGGGGGGCGACTATGGCTACACCTTC. Translating it yields CASSHPPGGDYGYTF.

The CDR3 sequence is CASSILPGQGPHEQYF. DNA of the CDR3: TGTGCCAGTAGTATACTCCCGGGACAGGGCCCCCACGAGCAGTACTTC. The chain couples TRBV19 to TRBJ2-7, with 9 bases lining up with TRBD1. This CDR3 is built from 16 residues. V dropped 2 bases and J dropped 5; count of bases not matched to a gene: 10. Per the germline V gene, CDR1 is LNHDA and CDR2 is SQIVND (reference sequence). The variable domain in full, completed from reference TRBV19 and TRBJ2-7, reads DGGITQSPKYLFRKEGQNVTLSCEQNLNHDAMYWYRQDPGQGLRLIYYSQIVNDFQKGDIAEGYSVSREKKESFPLTVTSAQKNPTAFYLCASSILPGQGPHEQYFGPGTRLTVT.

This sequence joins TRBV28 and TRBJ1-3; 8 bases map to TRBD1. The CDR3 runs to 15 residues. J was trimmed by 3 bases and V by 6 bases; bases with no gene match: 7. CDR1 and CDR2 (germline): MDHEN, SYDVKM. The CDR3 spells CASSRRTGFGNTIYF. The DNA for the CDR3 is TGTGCCAGCAGCCGGAGGACAGGGTTTGGAAACACCATATATTTT.

V usage is TRBV29-1 and J usage is TRBJ1-1; 7 positions agree with TRBD1. V lost 4 bases, J lost 4 bases, and 6 bases stayed unmatched. Germline values: CDR1 SQVTM, CDR2 ANQGSEA. This CDR3 is 13 amino acids long. CDR3 amino acids: CSVGRQGGTEAFF. DNA for the CDR3: TGCAGCGTTGGACGACAGGGCGGCACTGAAGCTTTCTTT. The full variable domain, rest sourced from reference TRBV29-1 and TRBJ1-1, is SAVISQKPSRDICQRGTSLTIQCQVDSQVTMMFWYRQQPGQSLTLIATANQGSEATYESGFVIDKFPISRPNLTFSTLTVSNMSPEDSSIYLCSVGRQGGTEAFFGQGTRLTVV.